Described below is a single T cell receptor (beta chain) sequence and its context. Its target is unknown. Germline lookup yields CDR1 SGHTA and CDR2 FQGTGA. The CDR3 length is 16 residues. TCRdb reprocessed the 5' RACE reads, with one entry per CDR3 protein and no DNA. The table lists hundreds of thousands of distinct CDR3 sequences, with around 3.3% in the top ten. These data come from a study of T cells expressing NK-cell markers. Across the study: Sequencing of TCR beta repertoires drew on sorted CD3+CD56+NKG2C+, CD3+CD56+NKG2C- and CD3+CD56-NKG2C+ T cells.

Study results and limitations: Whether expanded NKG2C+ T cell clones were HCMV-specific remained unclear. Similarly, these clonotypes led the CD3+CD56-NKG2C+ fraction as well in a handful of donors.

This TCR was recovered from a man in his late teens or twenties in good health. Sequencing was performed on blood T cells: a sorted CD56 or NKG2C T cell subset, CD4+ or CD8+ T cells, or bulk PBMC T cells (not recorded which). The chain uses TRBV7-3 and TRBJ2-1; the TCRdb D gene call, TRBD2, has no DNA to confirm it. This CDR3 is CASSNWGNSGDNEQFF.